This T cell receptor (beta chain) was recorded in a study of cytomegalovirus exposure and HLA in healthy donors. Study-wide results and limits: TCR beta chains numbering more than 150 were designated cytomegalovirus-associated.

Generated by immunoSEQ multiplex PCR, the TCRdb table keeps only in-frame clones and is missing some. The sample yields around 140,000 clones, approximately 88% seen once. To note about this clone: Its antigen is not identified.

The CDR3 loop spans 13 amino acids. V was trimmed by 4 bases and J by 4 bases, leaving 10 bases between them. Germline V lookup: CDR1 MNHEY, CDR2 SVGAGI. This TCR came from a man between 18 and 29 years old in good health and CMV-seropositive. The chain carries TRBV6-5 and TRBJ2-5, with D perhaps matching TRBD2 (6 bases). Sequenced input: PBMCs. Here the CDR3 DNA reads TGTGCCAGCAGTTGGGGGGTCGGAGAGACCCAGTACTTC. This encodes CASSWGVGETQYF.